This T cell receptor beta chain came from a study of somatic mutations in cytotoxic T cells in rheumatoid arthritis. Germline V gives CDR1 SGHNT, CDR2 YYREEE (reference sequence). This CDR3 region has 15 residues. The V segment lost 4 bases and the J segment 6 bases; nucleotides outside the gene matches: 12. Profiled with immunoSEQ multiplex PCR; TCRdb holds only in-frame clones, not every one. Of thousands of clones detected, around three quarters appear once; the ten largest clones hold roughly 15%. Specimen: CD8+ T cells sorted from blood. This TCR was sampled from an adult with rheumatoid arthritis. V gene TRBV5-4 combines with J gene TRBJ1-2, with TRBD1 matching 7 bases. CDR3 coding DNA: TGTGCCAGCAGCAGCAGGGGGACCGTGTTTGATGGCTACACCTTC. This encodes CASSSRGTVFDGYTF. The whole variable domain, filled in from reference TRBV5-4 and TRBJ1-2, reads ETGVTQSPTHLIKTRGQQVTLRCSSQSGHNTVSWYQQALGQGPQFIFQYYREEENGRGNFPPRFSGLQFPNYSSELNVNALELDDSALYLCASSSRGTVFDGYTFGSGTRLTVV.